This passage covers 23 T cell receptor beta chains from one sample sequenced in a study of blood T cell repertoires in COVID-19. Using immunoSEQ multiplex PCR, the repertoire was profiled, and TCRdb retains in-frame clones only, with some absent. The sample carries 60,000 to 75,000 clones, 76% recorded once. The specimen was peripheral blood. These receptors came from a woman between 45 and 65 years old with active or convalescent COVID-19.

V and J are TRBV19 and TRBJ1-1; D gene uncertain. This CDR3 region has 14 residues. Germline V gene lookup returns CDR1 LNHDA and CDR2 SQIVND (reference sequence). V shed 3 bases and J shed 0 bases, with 8 bases lying between them. CDR3 bases: TGTGCCAGTAGTATGGGCAGATTGAACACTGAAGCTTTCTTT. As protein: CASSMGRLNTEAFF.

This chain joins TRBV25-1 and TRBJ2-1, with D maybe TRBD2 (6 bases). V dropped 5 bases and J dropped 3 bases, with 17 bases sitting between them. The germline gives CDR1 MGHDK, CDR2 SYGVNS. This CDR3 is built from 16 residues. CDR3 amino acids: CASSFLGGVDYNEQFF. The CDR3 DNA reads as TGTGCCAGCAGTTTCCTCGGCGGGGTGGACTACAATGAGCAGTTCTTC.

The chain carries TRBV6-2 or TRBV6-3 and TRBJ2-3; 15 nucleotides agree with TRBD2. Germline V gene sequence: CDR1 MNHEY, CDR2 SVGEGT. V was clipped by 1 base and J by 4 bases; unmatched bases: 12. The CDR3 is 20 amino acids. CDR3 bases: TGTGCCAGCAGTTACTACCCCGGACTAGCGGGAGGGGGCCTCGCAGATACGCAGTATTTT. Translating it yields CASSYYPGLAGGGLADTQYF.

The chain uses TRBV24-1 and TRBJ2-1; 7 positions match TRBD2. Germline lookup yields CDR1 KGHDR and CDR2 SFDVKD. The CDR3 spans 11 residues. The ends lost 11 bases at V and 7 bases at J; junction bases unmatched: 4. The CDR3 here is CASGRGNEQFF. The CDR3 DNA follows: TGTGCCAGCGGGAGAGGAAATGAGCAGTTCTTC.

The V gene is TRBV29-1, the J gene TRBJ1-4; 8 bases are shared with TRBD1. The junction had 12 bases not matched to a gene; V was cut back by 4 bases and J by 8 bases. CDR1 and CDR2 (germline): SQVTM, ANQGSEA. CDR3 length: 15 residues. The CDR3 coding sequence is TGCAGCGTTGCCTCCTCCCGGACAGGGCACGAAAAACTGTTTTTT. The encoded protein is CSVASSRTGHEKLFF.

This clone was counted once. The rearrangement joins TRBV7-8 to TRBJ1-2; D remains unclear. From germline, CDR1 is SGHVS and CDR2 FQNEAQ. The V and J ends lost 3 bases and 8 bases respectively, with 7 bases between them. The CDR3 covers 11 residues. The CDR3 nucleotides read TGTGCCAGCAGCTTGAGAGGCGGCTACACCTTC. It yields the protein CASSLRGGYTF.

This clone was observed once. The J gene is TRBJ1-5, the V gene TRBV5-8; 10 bases are shared with TRBD1. CDR1 SGHTS and CDR2 YDEGEE come from the germline V gene. The V segment lost 3 bases and the J segment 2 bases; nucleotides outside the gene matches: 5. The CDR3 has 16 residues. CDR3 sequence reads: CASSSGTGVGNQPQHF. The CDR3 DNA sequence: TGTGCCAGCAGCTCCGGGACAGGGGTTGGCAATCAGCCCCAGCATTTT.

This sequence joins TRBV27 and TRBJ1-1; no reliable D call. Per germline, CDR1 MNHEY and CDR2 SMNVEV (reference sequence). V was clipped by 4 bases and J by 7 bases, with 13 bases between them. This CDR3 region has 13 residues. CDR3 sequence reads: CASSSLAPFEAFF. As DNA, the CDR3 is TGTGCCAGCAGTTCCTTGGCCCCTTTTGAAGCTTTCTTT.

The V and J genes are TRBV30 and TRBJ1-5; D perhaps matches TRBD1 (6 bases). The CDR3 extends over 15 amino acids. CDR1 and CDR2 (germline): GTSNPN, SVGIG (reference sequence). Trimming pared 0 bases from V and 4 bases from J, leaving 13 bases between. CDR3 sequence reads: CAWSVDDRLNQPQHF. For the CDR3, the DNA is TGTGCCTGGAGTGTAGACGACAGGCTTAATCAGCCCCAGCATTTT.

Sample share makes this clone medium-sized. This chain connects TRBV30 to TRBJ2-7; 9 bases align to TRBD2. Germline CDR1 is GTSNPN and CDR2 is SVGIG (reference sequence). This CDR3 spans 13 amino acids. V gave up 5 bases and J gave up 3 bases; unmatched junction bases: 5. DNA of the CDR3: TGTGCCTGGGAACTAGCGGGTATCTACGAGCAGTACTTC. Encoded protein: CAWELAGIYEQYF.

The chain is built from TRBV19 and TRBJ1-3, with D hard to call. Per germline, CDR1 LNHDA and CDR2 SQIVND (reference sequence). The V end was cut by 6 bases, the J end by 0 bases, with 12 bases between. This CDR3 spans 15 amino acids. The CDR3, as DNA: TGTGCCAGTAGGGCGGGCGGGCCCTCTGGAAACACCATATATTTT. Its protein is CASRAGGPSGNTIYF. Using reference TRBV19 and TRBJ1-3 for the parts outside the CDR3, the full variable domain is DGGITQSPKYLFRKEGQNVTLSCEQNLNHDAMYWYRQDPGQGLRLIYYSQIVNDFQKGDIAEGYSVSREKKESFPLTVTSAQKNPTAFYLCASRAGGPSGNTIYFGEGSWLTVV.

The V call is TRBV18, the J call TRBJ1-1, with a weak D call TRBD1 (6 bases). The CDR3 length is 15 residues. The V end was cut by 6 bases, the J end by 1 base, with 15 bases between. CDR1 is KGHSH and CDR2 is LQKENI in the germline V gene. CDR3 in amino acids: CASSTGQGPNTEAFF. The CDR3 DNA follows: TGTGCCAGCTCCACAGGGCAGGGGCCGAACACTGAAGCTTTCTTT.

The CDR3 loop reads CASSETSGENTGELFF. Here the CDR3 DNA reads TGTGCCAGCAGCGAGACTAGCGGGGAGAACACCGGGGAGCTGTTTTTT. The chain employs TRBV7-2 and TRBJ2-2; 11 positions match TRBD2. Losses at the gene ends were 5 bases for V and 1 base for J; bases not matched to a gene: 3. The CDR3 is made up of 16 amino acids. CDR1 is SGHTA, CDR2 FQGNSA, per germline.

The rearrangement uses TRBV2 and TRBJ2-7; 10 positions agree with TRBD1. CDR3 length: 18 residues. V dropped 6 bases and J dropped 7; count of bases not matched to a gene: 21. Germline CDR1 reads SNHLY; CDR2 reads FYNNEI. The CDR3 spells CASSGDRGLADYRREQYF. CDR3 nucleotide sequence: TGTGCCAGCAGCGGGGACAGGGGACTTGCGGACTACCGACGGGAGCAGTACTTC.

In its sample, this clone was seen a few times. The CDR3 is CASSPLLGDSNEKLFF. The DNA of the CDR3 is TGTGCCAGCAGCCCCCTCCTGGGCGACAGTAATGAAAAACTGTTTTTT. The chain carries TRBV2 and TRBJ1-4, with D perhaps TRBD1 (5 bases). There are 16 residues in the CDR3. V was trimmed by 6 bases and J by 4 bases, leaving 18 bases between them. Germline loops: CDR1 SNHLY, CDR2 FYNNEI.

The V gene is TRBV7-3, the J gene TRBJ2-1, with 8 bases matching TRBD2. Trimming took 5 bases from V and 3 from J; bases not matched to a gene: 6. CDR1 and CDR2 from the germline V gene are SGHTA and FQGTGA. The CDR3 consists of 15 residues. This CDR3 reads CASSPGGGGYNEQFF. The CDR3 DNA reads as TGTGCCAGCAGCCCCGGGGGGGGAGGCTACAATGAGCAGTTCTTC.

V usage is TRBV7-9 and J usage is TRBJ1-2; no reliable D call. This CDR3 comprises 11 residues. The germline V gene has CDR1 SEHNR and CDR2 FQNEAQ (reference sequence). V lost 11 bases and J lost 4, with 11 bases in between. The CDR3 sequence: CASGGVYGYTF. CDR3 in DNA: TGTGCCTCCGGCGGTGTCTATGGCTACACCTTC. The complete variable domain, with remaining parts taken from reference TRBV7-9 and TRBJ1-2, reads DTGVSQNPRHKITKRGQNVTFRCDPISEHNRLYWYRQTLGQGPEFLTYFQNEAQLEKSRLLSDRFSAERPKGSFSTLEIQRTEQGDSAMYLCASGGVYGYTFGSGTRLTVV.

The V and J genes are TRBV6-5 and TRBJ1-2; D uncertain. This CDR3 region has 15 residues. Germline assignment: CDR1 MNHEY and CDR2 SVGAGI. Trimming removed 2 bases from V and 8 bases from J, with 18 bases in between. DNA for the CDR3: TGTGCCAGCAGTTACATCGGCGGCAGTATCGGAGGCTACACCTTC. Its protein product is CASSYIGGSIGGYTF.

This rearrangement joins TRBV21-1 to TRBJ1-5; TRBD1 is taken as the D call from the table, unchecked against the DNA. TRBV21-1 is reported as a pseudogene. The CDR3 is 18 residues long. As DNA, the CDR3 is TGTGCCAGCAGCTTACTGGACAGGGGACTCCGGAGCAATCAGCCCCAGCATTTT. It translates to CASSLLDRGLRSNQPQHF.

The chain links TRBV10-3 to TRBJ1-2, with no clear D. Looked up from germline, CDR1 is ENHRY and CDR2 is SYGVKD. Trimming shortened V by 3 bases and J by 4 bases, and 9 bases separated the two germline ends. There are 13 residues in the CDR3. In DNA, the CDR3 is TGTGCCATCAGTGAAAGAGGGTTCTATGGCTACACCTTC. This sequence encodes CAISERGFYGYTF.

The rearrangement joins TRBV7-2 to TRBJ1-5; D is ambiguous. This CDR3 is 13 amino acids long. Trimming shortened V by 3 bases and J by 7 bases, and 10 bases separated the two germline ends. Germline V CDR1 and CDR2: SGHTA, FQGNSA. CDR3 sequence (DNA): TGTGCCAGCAGCTTCGGTCGTGAACAGCCCCAGCATTTT. It is translated as CASSFGREQPQHF.

The genes are TRBV5-1 and TRBJ1-6; 8 positions agree with TRBD1. V shed 0 bases, J shed 10 bases, and the junction held 6 bases outside the gene matches. Germline values: CDR1 SGHRS, CDR2 YFSETQ. The CDR3 is 15 amino acids. As DNA, the CDR3 is TGCGCCAGCAGCTTGGGGGGGACAGGTGGATCACCCCTCCACTTT. It encodes CASSLGGTGGSPLHF.

The table lists this clone with a count of one. The DNA of the CDR3 is TGTGCCAGCAGTTACTCCGGGACAGGCTACACTGAAGCTTTCTTT. Encoded protein: CASSYSGTGYTEAFF. This rearrangement joins TRBV6-2 or TRBV6-3 to TRBJ1-1; 8 bases map to TRBD1. Per the germline V gene, CDR1 is MNHEY and CDR2 is SVGEGT. The CDR3 runs to 15 residues. The J segment lost 3 bases and the V segment lost 0 bases, leaving 3 bases of the junction unmatched.